This entry lists 19 T cell receptor beta chains sequenced from one sample in a study of blood T cells in healthy people across ages. A second 7 to 11 cycle PCR used barcoded and J-beta primers. Via MiXCR, TCRdb re-called the 5' RACE reads, giving one row per CDR3 protein. The sample carries just over 1 million distinct CDR3 sequences, 40% to 45% recorded once. Sequencing was performed on blood. The source is an older woman in good health.

This clonotype was seen a handful of times. The chain has TRBV9 and TRBJ2-3; TRBD1 agrees at 8 bases. Germline V gives CDR1 SGDLS, CDR2 YYNGEE. There are 15 residues in the CDR3. V trimming: 4 bases; J trimming: 1 base; junction bases outside the gene matches: 5. In DNA form, the CDR3 reads TGTGCCAGCAGCCAGGGGGCACGAGGCACAGATACGCAGTATTTT. Its protein product is CASSQGARGTDTQYF.

The rearrangement links TRBV6-5 to TRBJ2-7; 7 bases match TRBD2. This CDR3 has 14 residues. Germline V lookup: CDR1 MNHEY, CDR2 SVGAGI. V lost 2 bases and J lost 4; bases outside the gene matches: 5. Written as DNA, the CDR3 is TGTGCCAGCAGTTACGTGGGGGAGGGGTACGAGCAGTACTTC. It encodes CASSYVGEGYEQYF.

The chain uses TRBV28 and TRBJ1-4; 10 positions match TRBD1. Germline CDR1 MDHEN, CDR2 SYDVKM. V shed 0 bases and J 6 bases; nucleotides not matched to a gene: 1. The CDR3 is 15 residues long. For the CDR3, the DNA is TGTGCCAGCAGTTTATGGGACAGGGGGGATGAAAAACTGTTTTTT. Its translation: CASSLWDRGDEKLFF.

V is TRBV7-9 and J is TRBJ2-3; 7 nucleotides agree with TRBD2. The CDR3 sequence is 14 residues long. V lost 3 bases to trimming and J lost 7 bases; unmatched junction nucleotides: 7. In germline, CDR1 is SEHNR, CDR2 FQNEAQ (reference sequence). CDR3 in amino acids: CASSFMGGPYTQYF. The CDR3 DNA is TGTGCCAGCAGCTTTATGGGAGGGCCGTATACGCAGTATTTT.

The V call is TRBV7-2, the J call TRBJ2-3; possible D gene TRBD2, 5 bases. V lost 8 bases and J 0 bases, leaving 18 bases between the germline ends. Germline lookup yields CDR1 SGHTA and CDR2 FQGNSA. The CDR3 covers 16 residues. CDR3 sequence reads: CASPASGSGSTDTQYF. The CDR3 DNA follows: TGTGCCAGCCCAGCCTCGGGGAGCGGAAGCACAGATACGCAGTATTTT.

The chain carries TRBV6-5 and TRBJ2-4, with D perhaps assigned TRBD1 or TRBD2 (5 bases each). In germline, CDR1 is MNHEY, CDR2 SVGAGI. Trimming removed 0 bases at V and 13 bases at J, with 22 bases between. There are 16 residues in the CDR3. The DNA of the CDR3 is TGTGCCAGCAGTTACTCCCCCGAGGGACCCTTCAATGAGCAGTACTTC. Its protein is CASSYSPEGPFNEQYF.

CDR3 nucleotides: TGTGCCATCAGTGAGTCCGACAGGGATGGCTACACCTTC. It translates to CAISESDRDGYTF. This rearrangement joins TRBV10-3 to TRBJ1-2; the match to TRBD1 covers 7 bases. The J segment lost 6 bases and the V segment lost 0 bases, leaving 1 base of the junction unmatched. CDR3 length equals 13 residues. Germline CDR1 is ENHRY and CDR2 is SYGVKD.

This rearrangement joins TRBV2 to TRBJ2-5, with D uncertain. The CDR3 consists of 13 residues. V dropped 6 bases and J dropped 11 bases, with 19 bases sitting between them. CDR1 SNHLY and CDR2 FYNNEI come from the germline V gene. The CDR3 coding sequence is TGTGCCAGCAGCCCGACATTACTCTACGAACAGTACTTC. It encodes CASSPTLLYEQYF.

CDR3: CASSQDLWDEQYF. CDR3 sequence (DNA): TGCGCCAGCAGCCAGGACCTCTGGGACGAGCAGTACTTC. J is TRBJ2-7 and V is TRBV4-1; the D is unclear. The germline V gene encodes CDR1 MGHRA and CDR2 YSYEKL. V gave up 3 bases and J gave up 5 bases, with 11 bases separating them. The CDR3 has 13 residues.

This chain connects TRBV7-2 to TRBJ2-1; 7 positions agree with TRBD1. The V gene end was trimmed by 6 bases and the J gene end by 0 bases; junction bases not matched to a gene: 8. The CDR3 length is 16 residues. The germline gives CDR1 SGHTA, CDR2 FQGNSA. The CDR3: CASRPRTGLSYNEQFF. The CDR3 DNA reads as TGTGCCAGCAGACCTCGGACAGGTCTCTCCTACAATGAGCAGTTCTTC.

Ten or more counts support this clonotype. The chain recombines TRBV2 with TRBJ2-1; 8 bases are a match to TRBD2. Germline V CDR1 and CDR2: SNHLY, FYNNEI. The ends lost 9 bases at V and 5 bases at J; junction bases unmatched: 12. CDR3 size: 15 residues. The CDR3 DNA is TGTGCCAGTCGTATCTCTAGCGGGCCAGACAATGAGCAGTTCTTC. Translated, it gives CASRISSGPDNEQFF.

The CDR3 here is CASSHGLAGVYNEQYF. CDR3 DNA sequence: TGCGCCAGCAGCCATGGCCTAGCGGGGGTCTACAATGAGCAGTACTTC. The chain links TRBV4-1 to TRBJ2-5; 10 nucleotides agree with TRBD2. The length of the CDR3 is 16 residues. From germline, CDR1 is MGHRA and CDR2 YSYEKL. V dropped 3 bases and J dropped 11; count of bases not matched to a gene: 15.

In the case of this clonotype: One end of the junction is discordant with germline, which a read error may explain. The chain links TRBV27 to TRBJ2-3; 9 nucleotides match TRBD2. CDR1 and CDR2 (germline): MNHEY, SMNVEV (reference sequence). This CDR3 region has 16 residues. The CDR3 reads CASSPLSGTSTGTQYF. The CDR3 coding sequence is TGTGCCAGCAGTCCCTTGAGCGGGACTAGCACAGGTACGCAGTATTTT.

This chain links TRBV29-1 with TRBJ1-4; tentatively, D is TRBD1 (5 bases). The V end was cut by 5 bases, the J end by 7 bases, with 14 bases between. The CDR3 has 13 amino acids. Germline CDR1 reads SQVTM; CDR2 reads ANQGSEA. The DNA for the CDR3 is TGCAGCGTTCGAGGGGAGCTCGGTGAAAAACTGTTTTTT. This translates into CSVRGELGEKLFF.

The rearrangement joins TRBV6-1 to TRBJ2-6; 7 bases are a match to TRBD2. Unmatched junction bases numbered 11, after V lost 11 bases and J lost 1 base. Germline CDR1 and CDR2: MNHNS and SASEGT. The CDR3 has 16 amino acids. This CDR3 reads CAGGGGLGSGANVLTF. CDR3 in DNA: TGTGCCGGCGGGGGAGGGTTGGGGTCTGGGGCCAACGTCCTGACTTTC.

This chain connects TRBV9 to TRBJ2-1; D not resolved. V was cut by 3 bases and J by 10 bases, with 14 bases left in between. The germline CDR1 and CDR2 sequences are SGDLS and YYNGEE. CDR3 size: 13 residues. This CDR3 is CASSASRVYEQFF. CDR3 bases: TGTGCCAGCAGCGCAAGTCGGGTATACGAGCAGTTCTTC.

The sample holds a few counts of this clonotype. This chain joins TRBV18 and TRBJ2-3; 12 bases agree with TRBD2. The germline gives CDR1 KGHSH, CDR2 LQKENI. The V and J ends lost 1 base and 2 bases, in that order; junction bases with no gene match: 7. This CDR3 is 18 amino acids long. DNA for the CDR3: TGTGCCAGCTCACCACTACCAACTAGCGGGAGGACCACAGATACGCAGTATTTT. Protein sequence: CASSPLPTSGRTTDTQYF.

Remarks on this clonotype: At one of its ends the junction is not consistent with the germline gene, which may arise from a read error. This chain links TRBV10-3 with TRBJ2-3; 10 positions agree with TRBD1. This CDR3 comprises 17 residues. Germline lookup yields CDR1 ENHRY and CDR2 SYGVKD. CDR3 in DNA: TGTGCCATCAGTCACGGGACAGGGGACGGCTACACAGATACGCGGTATTTT. Translation gives CAISHGTGDGYTDTRYF.

This clonotype came up a few times. The chain uses TRBV2 and TRBJ1-5, with D perhaps TRBD1 (6 bases). Germline values: CDR1 SNHLY, CDR2 FYNNEI. Trimming removed 0 bases from V and 6 bases from J, with 18 bases in between. The CDR3 has 17 residues. The CDR3 coding sequence is TGTGCCAGCAGTGAAGCGCTAGGACAGCCGGGGGGTCAGCCCCAGCATTTT. Translated, it gives CASSEALGQPGGQPQHF.